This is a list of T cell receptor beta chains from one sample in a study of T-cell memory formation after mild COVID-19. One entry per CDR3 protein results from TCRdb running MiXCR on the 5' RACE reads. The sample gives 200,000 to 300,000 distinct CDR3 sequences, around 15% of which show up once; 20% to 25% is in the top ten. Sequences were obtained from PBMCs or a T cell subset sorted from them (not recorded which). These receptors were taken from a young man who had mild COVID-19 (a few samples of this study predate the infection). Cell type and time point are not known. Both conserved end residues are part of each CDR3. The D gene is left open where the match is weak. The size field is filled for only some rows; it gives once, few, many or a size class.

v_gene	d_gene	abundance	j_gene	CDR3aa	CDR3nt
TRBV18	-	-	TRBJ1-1	CASSPPGTLAEAFF	TGTGCCAGCTCACCACCGGGAACCCTCGCTGAAGCTTTCTTT
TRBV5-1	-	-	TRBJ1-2	CASSLGGGAQRISGYTF	TGCGCCAGCAGCTTGGGGGGGGGTGCCCAAAGGATCTCTGGCTACACCTTC
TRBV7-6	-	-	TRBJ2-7	CASSLTVTSYEQYF	TGTGCCAGCAGCCTGACAGTCACCTCCTACGAGCAGTACTTC
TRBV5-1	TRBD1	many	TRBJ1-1	CASTRQGADTEAFF	TGCGCCAGCACCCGACAGGGGGCGGACACTGAAGCTTTCTTT
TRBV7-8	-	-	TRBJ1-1	CASSFYRFLGRSEAFF	TGTGCCAGCAGCTTCTACAGGTTCTTGGGGAGGTCTGAAGCTTTCTTT
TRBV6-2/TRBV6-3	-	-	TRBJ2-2	CASSDRHLNTGELFF	TGTGCCAGCAGCGACAGACACCTCAACACCGGGGAGCTGTTTTTT
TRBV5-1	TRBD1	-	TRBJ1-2	CASSLTGVEGYTF	TGCGCCAGCAGCCTGACAGGGGTGGAAGGCTACACCTTC
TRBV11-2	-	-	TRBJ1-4	CASSSTGRRSNEKLFF	TGTGCCAGCAGCTCCACTGGTAGGAGGTCTAATGAAAAACTGTTTTTT
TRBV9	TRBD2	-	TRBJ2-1	CASSPGTSGGAEQFF	TGTGCCAGCAGCCCAGGGACTAGCGGGGGGGCGGAGCAGTTCTTC
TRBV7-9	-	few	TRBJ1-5	CASSPAGGGQPQHF	TGTGCCAGCAGCCCTGCGGGGGGAGGTCAGCCCCAGCATTTT
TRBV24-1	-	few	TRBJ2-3	CATSRPVADTQYF	TGTGCCACCAGTAGACCCGTCGCGGATACGCAGTATTTT
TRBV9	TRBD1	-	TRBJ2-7	CASSVDFGTGVYEQYF	TGTGCCAGCAGCGTAGATTTTGGGACAGGGGTCTACGAGCAGTACTTC
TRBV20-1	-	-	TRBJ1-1	CSARRGSMNTEAFF	TGCAGTGCTAGGAGGGGTTCCATGAACACTGAAGCTTTCTTT
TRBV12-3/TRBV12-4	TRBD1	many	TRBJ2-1	CASSTRRGRNEQFF	TGTGCCAGCAGTACCCGCAGGGGGCGGAATGAGCAGTTCTTC
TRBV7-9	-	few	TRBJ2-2	CASSFPDHTGELFF	TGTGCCAGCAGCTTTCCAGACCACACCGGGGAGCTGTTTTTT
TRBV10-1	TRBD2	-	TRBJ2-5	CASSETGTSGVETQYF	TGCGCCAGCAGTGAAACTGGGACTAGCGGGGTGGAGACCCAGTACTTC
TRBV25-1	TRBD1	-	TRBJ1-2	CASSWGQGYGYTF	TGTGCCAGCAGTTGGGGACAGGGCTATGGCTACACCTTC
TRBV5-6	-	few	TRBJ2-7	CASSLAGPSPTPYEQYF	TGTGCCAGCAGCTTGGCAGGTCCATCCCCGACCCCCTACGAGCAGTACTTC
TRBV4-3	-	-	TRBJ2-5	CASSRTRDKQETQYF	TGCGCCAGCAGCCGCACCCGGGACAAACAAGAGACCCAGTACTTC
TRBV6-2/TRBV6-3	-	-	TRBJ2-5	CASRPGPQETQYF	TGTGCCAGCAGACCCGGGCCCCAAGAGACCCAGTACTTC
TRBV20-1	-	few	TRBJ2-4	CSARAAPPDIQYF	TGCAGTGCTAGGGCAGCCCCCCCCGACATTCAGTACTTC
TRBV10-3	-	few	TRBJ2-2	CAISVAGGYRRTGELFF	TGTGCCATCAGTGTCGCAGGGGGGTATAGAAGAACCGGGGAGCTGTTTTTT
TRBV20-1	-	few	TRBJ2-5	CSASERETQYF	TGCAGTGCTAGTGAGCGGGAGACCCAGTACTTC
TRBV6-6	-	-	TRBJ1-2	CASSSPRTMGYTF	TGTGCCAGCAGTTCACCCAGGACTATGGGCTACACCTTC
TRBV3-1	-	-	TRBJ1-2	CASSQDRTGYYGYTF	TGTGCCAGCAGCCAAGATCGAACAGGGTACTATGGCTACACCTTC
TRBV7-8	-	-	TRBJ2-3	CASSFPADTDTQYF	TGTGCCAGCAGCTTTCCAGCGGACACAGATACGCAGTATTTT
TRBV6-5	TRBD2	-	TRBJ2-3	CASRGGLARTDTQYF	TGTGCCAGCAGGGGGGGACTAGCCCGCACAGATACGCAGTATTTT
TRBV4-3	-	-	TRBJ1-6	CASSQVLDSPLHF	TGCGCCAGCAGCCAAGTATTGGATTCACCCCTCCACTTT